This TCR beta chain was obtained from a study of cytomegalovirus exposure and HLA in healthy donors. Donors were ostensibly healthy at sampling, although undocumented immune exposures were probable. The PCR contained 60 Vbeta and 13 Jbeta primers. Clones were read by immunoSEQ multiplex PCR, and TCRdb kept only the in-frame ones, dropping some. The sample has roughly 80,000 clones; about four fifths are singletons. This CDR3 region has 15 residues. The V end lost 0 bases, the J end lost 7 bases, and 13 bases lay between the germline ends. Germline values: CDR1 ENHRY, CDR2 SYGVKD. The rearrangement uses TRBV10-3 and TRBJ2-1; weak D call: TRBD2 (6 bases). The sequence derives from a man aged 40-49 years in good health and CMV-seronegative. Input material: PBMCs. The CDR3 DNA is TGTGCCATCAGTGAGTCGGCGGGGTCCGGGAATGAGCAGTTCTTC. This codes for CAISESAGSGNEQFF.